These T cell receptor beta chains were read from a single sample in a study of shared clonotypes between healthy human individuals. The method was immunoSEQ multiplex PCR; TCRdb's version includes in-frame clones alone and lacks a portion of them. The sample contains some 1.4 million clones, more than 95% of which appear only once. The sample comprised naive CD4+ T cells sorted from blood. These receptors were collected from a man aged 25-45 years in good health. The CDR3 runs from the conserved cysteine through the conserved F or W. A D gene is named only where the DNA matches it firmly. Expanded clones get a size class; other rows say once, few or many, or leave the size out.

D: -; size: -; V: TRBV9; J: TRBJ1-2; CDR3: CASTRGGLDYGYTF; DNA: TGTGCCAGCACCCGGGGAGGGTTGGACTATGGCTACACCTTC
D: TRBD2; size: -; V: TRBV11-1; J: TRBJ2-7; CDR3: CASSLAGSGVAEQYF; DNA: TGTGCCAGCAGCCTCGCGGGTAGCGGGGTCGCCGAGCAGTACTTC
D: -; size: once; V: TRBV7-8; J: TRBJ2-5; CDR3: CASRHYRTLETQYF; DNA: TGTGCCAGCAGACATTATAGGACTTTGGAGACCCAGTACTTC
D: -; size: -; V: TRBV28; J: TRBJ2-3; CDR3: CASSLSGYNTDTQYF; DNA: TGTGCCAGCAGTCTTAGCGGCTACAACACAGATACGCAGTATTTT
D: TRBD2; size: -; V: TRBV29-1; J: TRBJ2-3; CDR3: CSVGREASTDTQYF; DNA: TGCAGCGTGGGACGGGAGGCTAGCACAGATACGCAGTATTTT
D: -; size: -; V: TRBV9; J: TRBJ1-4; CDR3: CASSVAAGREKLFF; DNA: TGTGCCAGCAGCGTAGCGGCAGGGCGTGAAAAACTGTTTTTT
D: TRBD2; size: once; V: TRBV27; J: TRBJ2-5; CDR3: CASSFYGRAGETQYF; DNA: TGTGCCAGCAGTTTTTACGGGAGGGCCGGGGAGACCCAGTACTTC
D: -; size: -; V: TRBV7-9; J: TRBJ1-1; CDR3: CASSLKGNNIMGTEAFF; DNA: TGTGCCAGCAGCTTAAAGGGAAACAATATCATGGGTACTGAAGCTTTCTTT
D: TRBD2; size: -; V: TRBV2; J: TRBJ2-7; CDR3: CASNIAGSYEQYF; DNA: TGTGCCAGCAATATAGCGGGATCCTACGAGCAGTACTTC
D: -; size: -; V: TRBV9; J: TRBJ1-3; CDR3: CASSARGSGNTIYF; DNA: TGTGCCAGCAGCGCCAGGGGATCTGGAAACACCATATATTTT
D: TRBD2; size: -; V: TRBV2; J: TRBJ2-2; CDR3: CASSDPGAGDPFGELFF; DNA: TGTGCCAGCAGTGACCCAGGCGCGGGAGATCCCTTCGGGGAGCTGTTTTTT
D: -; size: -; V: TRBV15; J: TRBJ2-4; CDR3: CATSRDKAPNTHIQYF; DNA: TGTGCCACCAGCAGAGATAAAGCCCCTAATACGCACATTCAGTACTTC